Presented here are 28 T cell receptor beta chains from one specimen sequenced in a study of PD-1 blockade in classical Hodgkin lymphoma. Assay: immunoSEQ multiplex PCR; the TCRdb copy retains only in-frame clones and omits some. This repertoire shows approximately 100,000 clones, around 89% found once; its top ten account for under 8%. Brentuximab vedotin exposure varied, and every patient relapsed after autologous stem cell transplantation. The sequenced sample was peripheral blood mononuclear cells (PBMCs), obtained before the second cycle of nivolumab. The receptors shown here come from a human donor with classical Hodgkin lymphoma.

This clone has just one count. The chain carries TRBV5-1 and TRBJ1-1; D ambiguous. Germline V gene sequence: CDR1 SGHRS, CDR2 YFSETQ. The CDR3 sequence is 13 residues long. Trimming left V 1 base short and J 3 bases short, with 7 bases between. The CDR3 DNA sequence: TGCGCCAGCAGCTTGAGGGTTGACACTGAAGCTTTCTTT. This gives the protein CASSLRVDTEAFF.

The V and J genes are TRBV11-2 and TRBJ2-1; TRBD1 matches at 10 bases. The CDR3 spans 15 residues. Trimming cost V 3 bases and J 4 bases; bases outside gene matches: 3. In germline, CDR1 is SGHAT, CDR2 FQNNGV. The CDR3 protein is CASSFGTGEYNEQFF. The CDR3 DNA reads TGTGCCAGCAGCTTCGGGACAGGGGAGTACAATGAGCAGTTCTTC.

This rearrangement joins TRBV4-2 to TRBJ1-4; the D is unclear. The CDR3 sequence is 16 residues long. Germline CDR1 LGHNA, CDR2 YNFKEQ. The V gene lost 5 bases and the J gene lost 0 bases, with 13 bases spanning the gap. CDR3 amino acids: CASSTPDSPTNEKLFF. CDR3 coding DNA: TGTGCCAGCAGCACCCCGGACTCGCCAACTAATGAAAAACTGTTTTTT.

The chain links TRBV30 to TRBJ1-5, with 8 nucleotides matching TRBD1. J was trimmed by 5 bases and V by 0 bases; bases with no gene match: 12. The CDR3 runs 17 residues. Germline V lookup: CDR1 GTSNPN, CDR2 SVGIG (reference sequence). The CDR3 coding sequence is TGTGCCTGGAGTGTACTTCTTGTTACAGGGGGGCATCAGCCCCAGCATTTT. As protein: CAWSVLLVTGGHQPQHF.

This chain uses TRBV5-1 with TRBJ2-7, with 9 bases aligning to TRBD2. The CDR3 runs to 19 residues. Germline V lookup: CDR1 SGHRS, CDR2 YFSETQ. Trimming took 5 bases from V and 7 from J; bases not matched to a gene: 25. The CDR3 bases are TGCGCCAGCAGTGTTGGTCGCACCGTGGGGCTAGCGGGGAGTAGGGAGCAGTACTTC. Residues: CASSVGRTVGLAGSREQYF.

The V gene is TRBV6-5, the J gene TRBJ1-5; no firm D call. This CDR3 has 13 residues. The V and J ends lost 2 bases and 4 bases respectively, with 6 bases between them. Germline assignment: CDR1 MNHEY and CDR2 SVGAGI. CDR3 sequence (DNA): TGTGCCAGCAGTTACACACCTAATCAGCCCCAGCATTTT. Protein: CASSYTPNQPQHF.

The V call is TRBV29-1, the J call TRBJ2-7; D may be TRBD2 (6 bases). The CDR3 extends over 13 amino acids. Germline V gene data show CDR1 as SQVTM and CDR2 as ANQGSEA. V was clipped by 2 bases and J by 6 bases, with 14 bases between them. DNA of the CDR3: TGCAGCGTTGAAAAAGGGGACGGGGGCGAGCAGTACTTC. This gives the protein CSVEKGDGGEQYF.

This sequence joins TRBV6-6 and TRBJ1-3, with 12 positions matching TRBD1. The CDR3 length is 16 residues. V gave up 6 bases and J gave up 4 bases; unmatched junction bases: 7. Germline values: CDR1 MNHNY, CDR2 SVGAGI (reference sequence). CDR3 DNA: TGTGCCAGCAGATTGGGACAGGGGGCTGCGGGAAACACCATATATTTT. This gives the protein CASRLGQGAAGNTIYF.

The V call is TRBV28, the J call TRBJ1-2; D gene uncertain. Germline V gene sequence: CDR1 MDHEN, CDR2 SYDVKM. CDR3 size: 12 residues. V was pared by 10 bases and J by 7 bases, with 16 bases between. CDR3 in amino acids: CATLLPLVGYTF. CDR3 bases: TGTGCCACCTTACTGCCCCTAGTTGGCTACACCTTC.

The chain uses TRBV14 and TRBJ2-7, with unresolved D. The CDR3 loop spans 14 amino acids. V was cut by 0 bases and J by 5 bases, with 11 bases left in between. Germline V lookup: CDR1 SGHDN, CDR2 FVKESK. The CDR3: CASSQDWVRHEQYF. The CDR3 coding sequence is TGTGCCAGCAGCCAAGATTGGGTTCGGCACGAGCAGTACTTC.

This chain uses TRBV7-9 with TRBJ2-5; maybe TRBD1 (6 bases). This CDR3 has 14 amino acids. CDR1 SEHNR and CDR2 FQNEAQ come from the germline V gene (reference sequence). V was trimmed by 6 bases and J by 5 bases, leaving 16 bases between them. The DNA of the CDR3 is TGTGCCAGCAGGATCGACAGGACCCCCGAGACCCAGTACTTC. Encoded protein: CASRIDRTPETQYF.

The chain recombines TRBV25-1 with TRBJ1-4; D is ambiguous. This CDR3 spans 11 amino acids. The V gene's germline CDR1 is MGHDK and CDR2 SYGVNS. V dropped 6 bases and J dropped 1 base, with 0 bases sitting between them. CDR3 region: CASRTNEKLFF. The CDR3 DNA is TGTGCCAGCAGAACTAATGAAAAACTGTTTTTT. The whole variable domain, remainder taken from reference TRBV25-1 and TRBJ1-4, is EADIYQTPRYLVIGTGKKITLECSQTMGHDKMYWYQQDPGMELHLIHYSYGVNSTEKGDLSSESTVSRIRTEHFPLTLESARPSHTSQYLCASRTNEKLFFGSGTQLSVL.

The J gene is TRBJ2-2, the V gene TRBV2, with 10 positions matching TRBD2. Germline CDR1 and CDR2: SNHLY and FYNNEI. The CDR3 has 17 residues. Losses at the gene ends were 4 bases for V and 1 base for J; bases not matched to a gene: 6. CDR3 in DNA: TGTGCCAGCAGTGTATTAGCGGGGGGTTGGAACACCGGGGAGCTGTTTTTT. Protein product: CASSVLAGGWNTGELFF.

This sequence joins TRBV29-1 and TRBJ1-2; D unresolved. CDR3 length equals 16 residues. Between the trimmed V and J ends, which lost 0 bases and 5 bases, there was a span of 19 bases. Germline V gene lookup returns CDR1 SQVTM and CDR2 ANQGSEA. In DNA, the CDR3 is TGCAGCGTTGAAGATCTATCGGAGACGGGAAGGTATGGCTACACCTTC. This translates into CSVEDLSETGRYGYTF.

The chain joins TRBV18 to TRBJ1-1, with 12 bases lining up with TRBD1. Germline lookup yields CDR1 KGHSH and CDR2 LQKENI. The CDR3 consists of 14 residues. The V and J ends lost 2 bases and 10 bases, in that order; junction bases with no gene match: 5. Written as DNA, the CDR3 is TGTGCCAGCTCACCAGGGACAGGGGGCCTCGGAGCTTTCTTT. Encoded protein: CASSPGTGGLGAFF.

The J gene is TRBJ1-2, the V gene TRBV7-9, with D tentatively TRBD1 (5 bases). This CDR3 region has 13 residues. CDR1 is SEHNR and CDR2 is FQNEAQ in the germline V gene (reference sequence). V lost 3 bases to trimming and J lost 3 bases, with 8 bases between them. Here the CDR3 reads CASSFGADYGYTF. CDR3 DNA sequence: TGTGCCAGCAGCTTCGGGGCCGACTATGGCTACACCTTC.

Written as DNA, the CDR3 is TGTGCCAGCCTACCCGGGGGCGCGGGCACCGGGGAGCTGTTTTTT. Protein product: CASLPGGAGTGELFF. The chain employs TRBV6-5 and TRBJ2-2, with D tentatively TRBD1 or TRBD2 (6 bases each). V dropped 8 bases and J dropped 4 bases, with 17 bases sitting between them. The CDR3 length is 15 residues. Germline CDR1 reads MNHEY; CDR2 reads SVGAGI.

The CDR3 reads CASRSDRGPDNEQFF. Here the CDR3 DNA reads TGTGCCAGCAGGTCTGACAGGGGACCGGACAATGAGCAGTTCTTC. This chain connects TRBV7-9 to TRBJ2-1; 8 bases line up with TRBD1. Germline V gene sequence: CDR1 SEHNR, CDR2 FQNEAQ (reference sequence). The ends lost 6 bases at V and 5 bases at J; junction bases unmatched: 9. This CDR3 is built from 15 residues.

V is TRBV6-6 and J is TRBJ2-1; no definite D call. CDR1 and CDR2 from the germline V gene are MNHNY and SVGAGI (reference sequence). Deletions cut 6 bases from V and 1 base from J, with 10 bases between. The CDR3 covers 14 residues. The CDR3 DNA reads as TGTGCCAGCAGGGAGATGGATTCCTACAATGAGCAGTTCTTC. Its translation is CASREMDSYNEQFF.

The V and J genes are TRBV6-1 and TRBJ1-6, with D uncertain. The CDR3 is 14 residues long. Germline CDR1 reads MNHNS; CDR2 reads SASEGT. V shed 6 bases and J shed 12 bases, with 18 bases lying between them. For the CDR3, the DNA is TGTGCCAGCAGGTCCTATGGGCGACTTCTACCCCTCCACTTT. Amino acid sequence: CASRSYGRLLPLHF.

The V call is TRBV29-1, the J call TRBJ2-5; the D is unclear. The germline CDR1 and CDR2 sequences are SQVTM and ANQGSEA. There are 9 residues in the CDR3. The CDR3, as DNA: TGCAGGGCCTCCGAGACCCAGTACTTC. Its protein product is CRASETQYF.

This chain uses TRBV6-5 with TRBJ2-7; 9 positions match TRBD1. This CDR3 comprises 14 residues. Germline V gives CDR1 MNHEY, CDR2 SVGAGI. J gave up 2 bases and V 7 bases, and 6 bases lay outside the gene matches. The CDR3 sequence is CASTTGGLPYEQYF. The CDR3, as DNA: TGTGCCAGCACTACAGGGGGCCTCCCCTACGAGCAGTACTTC.

This CDR3 is CAWRTGTEAFF. In DNA, the CDR3 is TGTGCCTGGCGAACGGGCACTGAAGCTTTCTTT. The chain uses TRBV30 and TRBJ1-1; D gene uncertain. The CDR3 consists of 11 residues. The V end lost 5 bases, the J end lost 4 bases, and 8 bases lay between the germline ends. CDR1 and CDR2 (germline): GTSNPN, SVGIG (reference sequence).

The chain combines TRBV30 with TRBJ2-7; D not certain. CDR1 is GTSNPN, CDR2 SVGIG, per germline (reference sequence). V dropped 5 bases and J dropped 1 base, with 9 bases sitting between them. This CDR3 is built from 12 residues. CDR3 residues: CAWGGDSYEQYF. The DNA of the CDR3 is TGTGCCTGGGGTGGCGATTCCTACGAGCAGTACTTC.

The gene calls are TRBV19 and TRBJ1-6; maybe TRBD1 (5 bases). Trimming stripped 7 bases from V and 0 bases from J, with 10 bases between. CDR1 and CDR2 from the germline V gene are LNHDA and SQIVND (reference sequence). This CDR3 has 15 residues. CDR3 bases: TGTGCCAGTACCACTGACAGCTCCTATAATTCACCCCTCCACTTT. Protein: CASTTDSSYNSPLHF.

The chain couples TRBV5-1 to TRBJ2-3; D not certain. CDR1 SGHRS and CDR2 YFSETQ come from the germline V gene. V was shortened by 4 bases and J by 2 bases, with 8 bases between the two germline ends. CDR3 length equals 13 residues. The CDR3 protein is CASSLPATDTQYF. In nucleotides, the CDR3 is TGCGCCAGCAGCCTGCCAGCCACAGATACGCAGTATTTT.

The rearrangement links TRBV5-4 to TRBJ2-3, with 11 bases fitting TRBD2. The V segment lost 0 bases and the J segment 3 bases; nucleotides outside the gene matches: 3. Germline CDR1 SGHNT, CDR2 YYREEE (reference sequence). CDR3 length: 16 residues. This CDR3 is CASSLGLAGTTDTQYF. In DNA form, the CDR3 reads TGTGCCAGCAGCTTGGGACTAGCGGGGACTACAGATACGCAGTATTTT.

This chain joins TRBV18 and TRBJ1-2; D possibly corresponds to TRBD1 (6 bases). The CDR3 extends over 16 amino acids. Germline V CDR1 and CDR2: KGHSH, LQKENI. The V end lost 3 bases, the J end lost 3 bases, and 17 bases lay between the germline ends. In DNA, the CDR3 is TGTGCCAGCTCACCTGCCGGATGGGGGGCGGACTATGGCTACACCTTC. Translation: CASSPAGWGADYGYTF.